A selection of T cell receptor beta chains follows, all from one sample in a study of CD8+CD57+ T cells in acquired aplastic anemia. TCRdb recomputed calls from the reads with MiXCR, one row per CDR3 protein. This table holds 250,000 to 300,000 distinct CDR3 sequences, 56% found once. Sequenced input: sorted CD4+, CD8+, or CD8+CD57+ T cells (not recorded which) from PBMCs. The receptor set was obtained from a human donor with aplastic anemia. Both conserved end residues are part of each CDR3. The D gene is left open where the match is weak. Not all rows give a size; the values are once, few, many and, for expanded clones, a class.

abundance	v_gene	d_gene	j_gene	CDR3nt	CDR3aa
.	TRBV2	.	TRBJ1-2	TGTGCCAGCAGCCCTCTTAGGGGGAATGGCTACACCTTC	CASSPLRGNGYTF
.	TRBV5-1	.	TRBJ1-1	TGCGCCAGCAGTTGGGACCTCGGGGCTGAAGCTTTCTTT	CASSWDLGAEAFF
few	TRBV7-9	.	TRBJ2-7	TGTGCCAGCAGCTTGCTAGGGGACGAGCAGTACTTC	CASSLLGDEQYF
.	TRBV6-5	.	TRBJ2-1	TGTGCCAGCCGAGCCCCTAGCCGGAACAATGAGCAGTTCTTC	CASRAPSRNNEQFF
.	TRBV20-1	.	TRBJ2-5	TGCAGTGCTAGGAGGACAACCCAAGAGACCCAGTACTTC	CSARRTTQETQYF
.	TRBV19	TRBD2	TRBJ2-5	TGTGCCAGTAGGCGGGGGACCCAAGAGACCCAGTACTTC	CASRRGTQETQYF
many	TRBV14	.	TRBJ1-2	TGTGCCAGCAGCCAAGCCGGAACTGTGGGTGGCTACACCTTC	CASSQAGTVGGYTF
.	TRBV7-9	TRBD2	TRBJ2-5	TGTGCCAGCAGCTTTATCGGCGGGGGAGACCAAGAGACCCAGTACTTC	CASSFIGGGDQETQYF
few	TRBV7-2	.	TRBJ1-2	TGTGCCAGCAGTTTCTTGGGCCCTAACTATGGCTACACCTTC	CASSFLGPNYGYTF
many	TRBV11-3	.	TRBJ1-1	TGTGCCAGCAGCTGGCGGGATTACACTGAAGCTTTCTTT	CASSWRDYTEAFF
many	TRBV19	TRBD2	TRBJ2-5	TGTGCCAGTAGTAGGGGACTAGCGGGGGGGCGTGGATGGGAGACCCAGTACTTC	CASSRGLAGGRGWETQYF
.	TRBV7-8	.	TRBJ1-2	.	CASSLKRNTEAFFGQGVYGYTF
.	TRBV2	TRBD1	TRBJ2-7	TGTGCCAGCAGTGCACGTTCCGGGACAGGGGCGAGTTCCGAGCAGTACTTC	CASSARSGTGASSEQYF
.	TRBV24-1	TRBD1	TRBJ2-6	TGTGCCACCAGTGGAGGACAGGGGGTATCCGGGGCCAACGTCCTGACTTTC	CATSGGQGVSGANVLTF
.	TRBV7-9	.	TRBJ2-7	TGTGCCAGCAGCCCTCATACAGGATGGTACGAGCAGTACTTC	CASSPHTGWYEQYF
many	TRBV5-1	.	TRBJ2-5	TGCGCCAGCAGCTTGCAGTCAGGCCTGGCGGAGACCCAGTACTTC	CASSLQSGLAETQYF